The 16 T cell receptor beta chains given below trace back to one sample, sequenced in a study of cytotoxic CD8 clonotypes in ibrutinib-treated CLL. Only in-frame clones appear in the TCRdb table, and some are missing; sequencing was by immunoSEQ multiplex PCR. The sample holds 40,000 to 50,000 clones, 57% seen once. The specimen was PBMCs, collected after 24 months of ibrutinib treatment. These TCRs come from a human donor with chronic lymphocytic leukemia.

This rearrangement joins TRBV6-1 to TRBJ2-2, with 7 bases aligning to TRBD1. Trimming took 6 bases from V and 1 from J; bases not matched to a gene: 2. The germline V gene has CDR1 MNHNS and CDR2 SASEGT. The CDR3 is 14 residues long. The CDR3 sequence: CASRRQGNTGELFF. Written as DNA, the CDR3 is TGTGCCAGCAGAAGACAGGGGAACACCGGGGAGCTGTTTTTT.

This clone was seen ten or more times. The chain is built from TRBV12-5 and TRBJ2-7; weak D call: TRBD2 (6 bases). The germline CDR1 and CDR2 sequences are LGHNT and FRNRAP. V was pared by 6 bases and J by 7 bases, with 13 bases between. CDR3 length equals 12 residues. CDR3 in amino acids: CASGTGTPEQYF. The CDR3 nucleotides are TGTGCTAGTGGAACGGGGACTCCGGAGCAGTACTTC.

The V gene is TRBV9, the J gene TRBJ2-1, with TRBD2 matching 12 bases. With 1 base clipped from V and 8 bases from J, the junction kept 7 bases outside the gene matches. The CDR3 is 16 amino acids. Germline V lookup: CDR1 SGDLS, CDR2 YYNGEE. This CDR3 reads CASSVRSSGGADEQFF. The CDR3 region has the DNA TGTGCCAGCAGCGTAAGGTCTAGCGGGGGGGCGGATGAGCAGTTCTTC.

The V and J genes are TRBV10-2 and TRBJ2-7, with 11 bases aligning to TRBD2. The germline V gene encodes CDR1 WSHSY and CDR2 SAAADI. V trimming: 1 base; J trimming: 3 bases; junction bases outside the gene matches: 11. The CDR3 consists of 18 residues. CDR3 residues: CASSEWGWVLAGDYEQYF. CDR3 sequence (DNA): TGCGCCAGCAGTGAGTGGGGATGGGTACTAGCGGGGGACTACGAGCAGTACTTC.

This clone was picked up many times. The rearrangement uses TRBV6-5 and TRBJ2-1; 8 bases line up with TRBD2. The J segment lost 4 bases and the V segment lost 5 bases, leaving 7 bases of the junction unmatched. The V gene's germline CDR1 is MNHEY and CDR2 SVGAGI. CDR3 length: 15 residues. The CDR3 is CASSQMGGGYNEQFF. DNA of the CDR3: TGTGCCAGCAGTCAGATGGGCGGGGGGTACAATGAGCAGTTCTTC.

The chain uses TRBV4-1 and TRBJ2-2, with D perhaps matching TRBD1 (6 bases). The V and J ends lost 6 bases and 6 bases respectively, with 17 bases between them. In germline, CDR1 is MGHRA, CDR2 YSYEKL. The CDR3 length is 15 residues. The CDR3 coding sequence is TGCGCCAGCAGGAGGGCCGGGACAAATCCCGGGGAGCTGTTTTTT. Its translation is CASRRAGTNPGELFF.

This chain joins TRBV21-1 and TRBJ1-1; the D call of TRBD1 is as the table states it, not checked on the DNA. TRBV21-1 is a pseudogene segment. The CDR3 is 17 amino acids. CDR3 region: CASSKELATRQATEAFF. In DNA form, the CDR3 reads TGTGCCAGCAGCAAAGAATTGGCAACCCGGCAGGCCACTGAAGCTTTCTTT.

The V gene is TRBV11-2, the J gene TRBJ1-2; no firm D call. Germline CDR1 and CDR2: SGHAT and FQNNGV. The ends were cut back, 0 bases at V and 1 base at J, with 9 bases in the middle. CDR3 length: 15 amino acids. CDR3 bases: TGTGCCAGCAGCTTAGAAAAGGCCCTTAACTATGGCTACACCTTC. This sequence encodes CASSLEKALNYGYTF.

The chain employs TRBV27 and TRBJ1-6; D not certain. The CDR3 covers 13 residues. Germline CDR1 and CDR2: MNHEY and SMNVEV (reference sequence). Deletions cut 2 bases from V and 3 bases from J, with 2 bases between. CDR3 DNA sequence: TGTGCCAGCAGTTTAGTCTATAATTCACCCCTCCACTTT. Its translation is CASSLVYNSPLHF.

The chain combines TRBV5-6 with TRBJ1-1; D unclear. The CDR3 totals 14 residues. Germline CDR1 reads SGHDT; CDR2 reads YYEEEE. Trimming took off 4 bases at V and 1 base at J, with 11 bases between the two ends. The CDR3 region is CASSQTQENTEAFF. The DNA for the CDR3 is TGTGCCAGCAGCCAAACGCAGGAGAACACTGAAGCTTTCTTT.

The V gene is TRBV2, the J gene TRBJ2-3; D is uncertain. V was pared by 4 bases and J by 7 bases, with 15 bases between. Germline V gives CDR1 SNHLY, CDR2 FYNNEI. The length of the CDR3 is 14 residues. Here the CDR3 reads CASSVVGITNTQYF. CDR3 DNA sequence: TGTGCCAGCAGTGTTGTAGGCATCACGAATACGCAGTATTTT.

This CDR3 reads CASRPRQGTNTGELFF. The DNA of the CDR3 is TGTGCCAGCAGACCAAGACAGGGCACGAACACCGGGGAGCTGTTTTTT. The chain carries TRBV5-4 and TRBJ2-2, with 7 bases aligning to TRBD1. This CDR3 is built from 16 residues. CDR1 and CDR2 (germline): SGHNT, YYREEE (reference sequence). The V and J ends lost 5 bases and 0 bases, in that order; junction bases with no gene match: 7.

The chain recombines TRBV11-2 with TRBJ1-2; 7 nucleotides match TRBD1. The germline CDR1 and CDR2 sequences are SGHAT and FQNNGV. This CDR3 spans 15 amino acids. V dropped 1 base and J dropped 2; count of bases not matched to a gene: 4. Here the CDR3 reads CASSLAFRGNYGYTF. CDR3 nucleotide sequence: TGTGCCAGCAGCTTAGCGTTCAGGGGGAACTATGGCTACACCTTC.

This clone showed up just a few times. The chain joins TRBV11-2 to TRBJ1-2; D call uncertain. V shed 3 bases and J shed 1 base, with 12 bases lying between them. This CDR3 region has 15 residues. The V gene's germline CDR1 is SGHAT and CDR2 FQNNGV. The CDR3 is CASSLGSGSNYGYTF. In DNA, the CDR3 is TGTGCCAGCAGCTTGGGTAGCGGGAGTAACTATGGCTACACCTTC.

For the CDR3, the DNA is TGTGCCATCAGTGAGTCGATCGGGCCAGGACATTACAATGAGCAGTTCTTC. It specifies CAISESIGPGHYNEQFF. The rearrangement links TRBV10-3 to TRBJ2-1; tentative D call: TRBD1 (5 bases). CDR1 is ENHRY, CDR2 SYGVKD, per germline. This CDR3 region has 17 residues. Trimming took off 0 bases at V and 4 bases at J, with 16 bases between the two ends.

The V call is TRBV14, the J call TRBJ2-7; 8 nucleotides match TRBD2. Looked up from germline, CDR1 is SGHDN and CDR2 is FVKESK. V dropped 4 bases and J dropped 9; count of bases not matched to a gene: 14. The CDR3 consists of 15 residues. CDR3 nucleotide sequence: TGTGCCAGCAGCCTAGGACGGGGGGGGCGTTTCGCGCAGTACTTC. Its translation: CASSLGRGGRFAQYF. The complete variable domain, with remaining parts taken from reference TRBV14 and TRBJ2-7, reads EAGVTQFPSHSVIEKGQTVTLRCDPISGHDNLYWYRRVMGKEIKFLLHFVKESKQDESGMPNNRFLAERTGGTYSTLKVQPAELEDSGVYFCASSLGRGGRFAQYFGPGTRLTVT.